This record looks at one T cell receptor (beta chain) sequence and its context. The sample belongs to a study of blood T cell repertoires in COVID-19. Overall study context: The samples span acute and convalescent COVID-19 from the United States, Italy and Spain.

CDR3 size: 13 residues. The V and J ends lost 3 bases and 0 bases respectively, with 6 bases between them. The V gene's germline CDR1 is SNHLY and CDR2 FYNNEI. How the authors handled the data: Amplified reference gene primers provided the basis for estimating nucleated cell counts. Some clones are missing from TCRdb's copy, which holds only in-frame ones; the method was immunoSEQ multiplex PCR. V and J calls and clone size are copied from that table; D and trimming were computed from the DNA. The sample consists of more than 75,000 clones, 86% of them appearing once. The rearrangement uses TRBV2 and TRBJ2-7; D gene uncertain. The receptor was derived from a man aged 80 or over with active or convalescent COVID-19. The sample comprised peripheral blood. The chain's CDR3 is CASSDLSSYEQYF. The DNA for the CDR3 is TGTGCCAGCAGTGATCTTAGCTCCTACGAGCAGTACTTC.